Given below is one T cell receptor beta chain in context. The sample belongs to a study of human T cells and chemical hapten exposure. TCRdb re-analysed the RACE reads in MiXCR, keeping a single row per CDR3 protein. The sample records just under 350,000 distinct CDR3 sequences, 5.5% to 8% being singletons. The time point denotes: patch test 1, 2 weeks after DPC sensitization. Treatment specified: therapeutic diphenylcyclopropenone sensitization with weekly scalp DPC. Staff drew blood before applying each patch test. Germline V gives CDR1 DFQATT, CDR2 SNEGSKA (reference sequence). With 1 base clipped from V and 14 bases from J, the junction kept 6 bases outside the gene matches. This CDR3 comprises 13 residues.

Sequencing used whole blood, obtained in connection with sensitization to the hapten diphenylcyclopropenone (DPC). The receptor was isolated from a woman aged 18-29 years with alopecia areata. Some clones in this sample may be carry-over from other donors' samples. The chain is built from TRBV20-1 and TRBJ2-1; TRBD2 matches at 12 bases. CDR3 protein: CSARASLAGGKFF. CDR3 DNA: TGCAGTGCTAGAGCTTCACTAGCGGGGGGAAAGTTCTTC.